This T cell receptor (beta chain) was obtained from a study of blood T cell repertoires in COVID-19. Background on the study: There were acute and convalescent COVID-19 samples, and they came from the United States, Italy and Spain. T cells, B-cell-depleted T cells, or PBMCs supplied cDNA or gDNA.

Per the original methods: Counts of nucleated cells, estimated from reference gene primer amplification, were obtained. The method was immunoSEQ multiplex PCR; TCRdb's version includes in-frame clones alone and lacks a portion of them. V, J and clone size are taken as reported in that table, and D and trimming were inferred from the DNA itself. The sample has some 200,000 clones; approximately 81% are singletons. CDR1 LNHDA and CDR2 SQIVND come from the germline V gene (reference sequence). The CDR3 extends over 13 amino acids. The V segment lost 6 bases and the J segment 9 bases; nucleotides outside the gene matches: 10.

The V and J genes are TRBV19 and TRBJ2-5, with 7 bases identical to TRBD1. The source material was peripheral blood. This receptor was identified in a woman in her sixties who had recovered from COVID-19. The CDR3 loop reads CASRGQRRDAQYF. DNA of the CDR3: TGTGCCAGTAGGGGACAGCGAAGAGACGCCCAGTACTTC.